Shown below are 4 T cell receptor beta chains from a single sample sequenced in a study of T cell changes during pregnancy in multiple sclerosis. Sequencing used immunoSEQ multiplex PCR; TCRdb keeps in-frame clones, though not all of them. The sample includes some 120,000 clones, 90% to 98% of them seen just once. The sample was peripheral blood, taken after pregnancy. The receptor set was obtained from a female donor with multiple sclerosis, enrolled in a pregnancy study.

V is TRBV4-1 and J is TRBJ2-7, with TRBD2 identical over 11 bases. This CDR3 comprises 15 residues. The trim removed 3 bases at V and 3 bases at J, leaving 4 bases unmatched. Germline loops: CDR1 MGHRA, CDR2 YSYEKL. CDR3 amino acids: CASSQAGTSGYEQYF. CDR3 nucleotides: TGCGCCAGCAGCCAGGCCGGGACTAGCGGCTACGAGCAGTACTTC.

A single count supports this clone. The V and J genes are TRBV7-2 and TRBJ1-2; D is possibly TRBD1 (6 bases). The germline V gene has CDR1 SGHTA and CDR2 FQGNSA. The CDR3 totals 15 residues. V was cut by 0 bases and J by 4 bases, with 12 bases left in between. CDR3 region: CASSLADGGAYGYTF. CDR3 nucleotides: TGTGCCAGCAGCTTAGCTGACGGGGGGGCCTATGGCTACACCTTC.

V is TRBV7-2 and J is TRBJ1-5, with 8 nucleotides matching TRBD1. This CDR3 has 15 amino acids. Per germline, CDR1 SGHTA and CDR2 FQGNSA. With V trimmed by 5 bases and J by 3 bases, 6 bases remained unmatched. This CDR3 reads CASSQRTGINQPQHF. The CDR3 DNA sequence: TGTGCCAGCAGCCAAAGGACAGGGATCAATCAGCCCCAGCATTTT.

The chain joins TRBV27 to TRBJ1-4; TRBD1 is a possible D gene (6 bases). The germline CDR1 and CDR2 sequences are MNHEY and SMNVEV (reference sequence). The length of the CDR3 is 14 residues. V lost 5 bases and J 8 bases, leaving 15 bases between the germline ends. The CDR3 here is CASSLRGGWEKLFF. As DNA, the CDR3 is TGTGCCAGCAGTCTGAGGGGGGGGTGGGAAAAACTGTTTTTT.